This T cell receptor beta chain was profiled in a study of lymphopenia after photon versus proton radiotherapy. Study-wide findings and caveats: After lymphocyte nadir, photon-treated repertoires showed oligoclonal expansion, especially CD8+ Temra. Better survival with proton therapy was suggested as possible, not demonstrated. Relative stability marked proton patients; photon patients lost diversity and naive cells.

The protocol was immunoSEQ multiplex PCR, while the TCRdb copy is restricted to in-frame clones and leaves out a portion. This sample has 20,000 or so clones; roughly four fifths occur once, and the top ten carry under 3.5%. As to this clone: Its antigen is not identified.

Trimming took 0 bases from V and 8 from J; bases not matched to a gene: 10. Germline CDR1 and CDR2: SGHRS and YFSETQ. This CDR3 has 16 amino acids. Here the sequenced sample was peripheral blood, taken from a patient treated with photon-based radiotherapy. This clonotype was sampled from a woman in her 50s with pancreatic cancer. The genes are TRBV5-1 and TRBJ2-1, with 8 bases that match TRBD1. DNA of the CDR3: TGCGCCAGCAGCTTGGCCCACGGACAGGGTTTAGATGAGCAGTTCTTC. Its protein product is CASSLAHGQGLDEQFF.